Below are 17 T cell receptor beta chains sequenced from a single sample in a study of blood T cells in healthy people across ages. Primers used in a second PCR of roughly 6 to 12 cycles were a sample-barcoded 5' primer and a J-beta primer mix. Using its own MiXCR run on the 5' RACE reads, TCRdb lists one record per CDR3 protein. The table records over 300,000 distinct CDR3 sequences, about 49% of them present only once. Sample: blood. All receptors come from a man in his 60s in good health.

This clonotype was observed once. This chain connects TRBV28 to TRBJ2-7, with TRBD2 matching 10 bases. The V gene end was trimmed by 5 bases and the J gene end by 2 bases; junction bases not matched to a gene: 6. This CDR3 is built from 15 residues. Germline CDR1 is MDHEN and CDR2 is SYDVKM. CDR3: CASSKGLAATYEQYF. The CDR3, as DNA: TGTGCCAGCAGTAAAGGACTAGCGGCAACCTACGAGCAGTACTTC.

The V and J genes are TRBV27 and TRBJ1-2; possibly TRBD1 for D (6 bases). The CDR3 is 14 residues long. Germline-derived CDR1 and CDR2 are MNHEY and SMNVEV (reference sequence). V was clipped by 2 bases and J by 1 base, with 8 bases between them. As DNA, the CDR3 is TGTGCCAGCAGTTTAGGGGGGCTTAACTATGGCTACACCTTC. Its protein is CASSLGGLNYGYTF.

This chain connects TRBV7-2 to TRBJ2-6, with TRBD2 as a possible D gene (5 bases). Germline V gene sequence: CDR1 SGHTA, CDR2 FQGNSA. V lost 5 bases and J 2 bases, leaving 10 bases between the germline ends. This CDR3 has 15 amino acids. In DNA, the CDR3 is TGTGCCAGCAGCGCCGTGAGGGCTGGGGCCAACGTCCTGACTTTC. This gives the protein CASSAVRAGANVLTF.

The chain carries TRBV20-1 and TRBJ1-2; D ambiguous. Germline V gene sequence: CDR1 DFQATT, CDR2 SNEGSKA (reference sequence). Trimming took 1 base from V and 4 from J, leaving 10 bases between them. The CDR3 covers 13 residues. CDR3: CSARGRVSYGYTF. The CDR3 nucleotides read TGCAGTGCTAGAGGAAGGGTTTCCTATGGCTACACCTTC.

This clonotype came up a few times. The J gene is TRBJ2-1, the V gene TRBV29-1, with D perhaps matching TRBD1 or TRBD2 (6 bases each). CDR1 is SQVTM, CDR2 ANQGSEA, per germline. V was shortened by 7 bases and J by 0 bases, with 19 bases between the two germline ends. This CDR3 has 16 residues. CDR3 DNA sequence: TGCAGCGGCTTCACGGGGGCTAGAAGCTCCTACAATGAGCAGTTCTTC. Its protein is CSGFTGARSSYNEQFF.

This clonotype has only a few counts. The CDR3 DNA is TGTGCCAGCAGCCAGATAGCGGGAGGGAGGTCGAATGAGCAGTTCTTC. Translated: CASSQIAGGRSNEQFF. J is TRBJ2-1 and V is TRBV7-2; 11 nucleotides line up with TRBD2. The CDR3 runs to 16 residues. J was trimmed by 7 bases and V by 5 bases; bases with no gene match: 10. The germline CDR1 and CDR2 sequences are SGHTA and FQGNSA.

This rearrangement joins TRBV7-9 to TRBJ2-7; D possibly corresponds to TRBD1 (6 bases). The CDR3 spans 15 residues. Trimming removed 5 bases from V and 2 bases from J, with 16 bases in between. CDR1 and CDR2 (germline): SEHNR, FQNEAQ (reference sequence). CDR3: CASSARDILPYEQYF. Here the CDR3 DNA reads TGTGCCAGCAGCGCCCGGGACATACTCCCCTACGAGCAGTACTTC.

This sequence joins TRBV5-1 and TRBJ2-5; TRBD1 aligns across 12 bases. The CDR3 has 17 amino acids. After removal of 4 bases from V and 4 bases from J, the junction contained 11 bases not matched to a gene. Germline values: CDR1 SGHRS, CDR2 YFSETQ. CDR3 sequence reads: CASSVGTGGAPLETQYF. The DNA of the CDR3 is TGCGCCAGCAGCGTCGGGACAGGGGGCGCCCCTCTAGAGACCCAGTACTTC.

CDR3 region: CASSPRQVVRHGYTF. In nucleotides, the CDR3 is TGTGCCAGCAGCCCCCGACAGGTCGTCCGTCATGGCTACACCTTC. This chain connects TRBV7-2 to TRBJ1-2; D is possibly TRBD1 (6 bases). CDR1 SGHTA and CDR2 FQGNSA come from the germline V gene. Trimming pared 5 bases from V and 6 bases from J, leaving 19 bases between. The CDR3 consists of 15 residues. The full variable domain, its missing parts supplied by reference TRBV7-2 and TRBJ1-2, is GAGVSQSPSNKVTEKGKDVELRCDPISGHTALYWYRQSLGQGLEFLIYFQGNSAPDKSGLPSDRFSAERTGGSVSTLTIQRTQQEDSAVYLCASSPRQVVRHGYTFGSGTRLTVV.

This clonotype was observed many times. An end of the junction does not agree with germline; a read error may underlie this. The V call is TRBV18, the J call TRBJ2-5; D may be TRBD2 (5 bases). Germline values: CDR1 KGHSH, CDR2 LQKENI. This CDR3 comprises 12 residues. As DNA, the CDR3 is TGTGCCAGCGCACCACGGAGGGAGACCCAGTACTTC. Residues: CASAPRRETQYF. Together with reference TRBV18 and TRBJ2-5, the CDR3 gives the full variable domain: NAGVMQNPRHLVRRRGQEARLRCSPMKGHSHVYWYRQLPEEGLKFMVYLQKENIIDESGMPKERFSAEFPKEGPSILRIQQVVRGDSAAYFCASAPRRETQYFGPGTRLLVL.

V and J are TRBV11-1 and TRBJ1-1, with D unresolved. Trimming cost V 1 base and J 0 bases, with 6 bases left between them. Germline CDR1 and CDR2: SGHAT and FQDESV (reference sequence). The CDR3 totals 14 residues. The CDR3, as DNA: TGTGCCAGCAGCTTAGGACGGATGAACACTGAAGCTTTCTTT. Translation gives CASSLGRMNTEAFF.

In its sample, this clonotype was seen a few times. The V call is TRBV29-1, the J call TRBJ2-7, with 10 bases identical to TRBD1. With V trimmed by 6 bases and J by 5 bases, 7 bases remained unmatched. Germline-derived CDR1 and CDR2 are SQVTM and ANQGSEA. CDR3 length equals 13 residues. The CDR3, as DNA: TGCAGCGTGCGACAGGGGGCGGTAAACGAGCAGTACTTC. It specifies CSVRQGAVNEQYF.

The J gene is TRBJ1-1, the V gene TRBV29-1; no clear D gene. Trimming cost V 2 bases and J 0 bases, with 13 bases left between them. This CDR3 has 15 amino acids. Germline CDR1 is SQVTM and CDR2 is ANQGSEA. CDR3 protein: CSVEPAVEVNTEAFF. DNA of the CDR3: TGCAGCGTTGAACCGGCAGTAGAGGTGAACACTGAAGCTTTCTTT.

This clonotype has ten or more counts. The genes are TRBV6-5 and TRBJ2-5, with D tentatively TRBD1 (5 bases). V lost 10 bases, J lost 6 bases, and 18 bases lay in between. Germline V gene sequence: CDR1 MNHEY, CDR2 SVGAGI. The CDR3 has 13 amino acids. The CDR3 loop is CANEKFRAKTQYF. CDR3 coding DNA: TGTGCCAACGAAAAATTCAGGGCAAAGACCCAGTACTTC.

This chain connects TRBV6-2 or TRBV6-3 to TRBJ1-1; possible D gene TRBD1, 5 bases. This CDR3 is 13 amino acids long. The V gene's germline CDR1 is MNHEY and CDR2 SVGEGT. The ends were cut back, 8 bases at V and 4 bases at J, with 14 bases in the middle. The CDR3 reads CASDRARGTEAFF. In DNA form, the CDR3 reads TGTGCCAGCGACCGGGCTAGGGGCACTGAAGCTTTCTTT.

In the case of this clonotype: At one end the junction does not follow the germline gene, possibly because of a read error. This rearrangement joins TRBV6-6 to TRBJ1-5; no clear D. CDR3 length: 14 amino acids. The germline V gene has CDR1 MNHNY and CDR2 SVGAGI (reference sequence). The CDR3 sequence: CASSSDTSSQPQHF. CDR3 nucleotide sequence: TGTGCCAGCAGTTCCGACACGAGCAGTCAGCCCCAGCATTTT.

The CDR3 region is CASSYLAGGAYNEQYF. For the CDR3, the DNA is TGTGCCAGCAGTTATCTAGCGGGGGGGGCCTACAATGAGCAGTACTTC. The gene calls are TRBV12-3 or TRBV12-4 and TRBJ2-1, with 12 bases lining up with TRBD2. Gene TRBJ2-7 matches the end of the DNA better, so the J call may be wrong. This CDR3 comprises 16 residues.